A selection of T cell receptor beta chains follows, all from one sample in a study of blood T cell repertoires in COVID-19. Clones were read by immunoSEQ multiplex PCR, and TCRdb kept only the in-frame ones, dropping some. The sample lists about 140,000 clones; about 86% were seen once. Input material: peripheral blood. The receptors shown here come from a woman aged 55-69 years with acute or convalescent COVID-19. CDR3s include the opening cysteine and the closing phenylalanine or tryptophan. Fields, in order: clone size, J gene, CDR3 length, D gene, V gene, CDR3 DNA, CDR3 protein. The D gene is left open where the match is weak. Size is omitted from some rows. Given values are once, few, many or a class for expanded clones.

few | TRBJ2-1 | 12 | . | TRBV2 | TGTGCCAGCCTTGTGCGGGCCAATGAGCAGTTCTTC | CASLVRANEQFF
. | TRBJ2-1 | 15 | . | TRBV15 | TGTGCCACCAGCAGAGTTAGTCTCCTAGGCCATGAGCAGTTCTTC | CATSRVSLLGHEQFF
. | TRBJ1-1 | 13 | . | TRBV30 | TGTGCCTGGAGTATCAGGTTGAACACTGAAGCTTTCTTT | CAWSIRLNTEAFF
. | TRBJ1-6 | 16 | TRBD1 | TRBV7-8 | TGTGCCAGCAGCCCAGGAGGACAGGGGGCGGGGTCACCCCTCCACTTT | CASSPGGQGAGSPLHF
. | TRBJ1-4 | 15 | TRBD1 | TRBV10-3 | TGTGCCATCAGTGAGGGGACAGGAACTAATGAAAAACTGTTTTTT | CAISEGTGTNEKLFF
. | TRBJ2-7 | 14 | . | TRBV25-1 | TGTGCCAGCAGTACCAGGGGTGGAGGCTACGAGCAGTACTTC | CASSTRGGGYEQYF
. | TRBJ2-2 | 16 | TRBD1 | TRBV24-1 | TGTGCCACCAGTGATCCAGGGGGAGCGGACACCGGGGAGCTGTTTTTT | CATSDPGGADTGELFF
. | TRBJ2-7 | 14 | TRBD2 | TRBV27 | TGTGCCAGCAGTCGTAGCGGGAGGGCCTCCGAGCAGTACTTC | CASSRSGRASEQYF
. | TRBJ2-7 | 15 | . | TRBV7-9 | TGTGCCAGCAGCTTTCAGGGCAGGAGCTCCTACGAGCAGTACTTC | CASSFQGRSSYEQYF
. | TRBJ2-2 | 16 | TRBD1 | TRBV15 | TGTGCCACCAGCGGTCCGGGACAGGGGGCTGTCGGGGAGCTGTTTTTT | CATSGPGQGAVGELFF
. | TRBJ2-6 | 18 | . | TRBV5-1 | TGCGCCAGCAGCTTGTTAGCGGGACAGACCTCTGGGGCCAACGTCCTGACTTTC | CASSLLAGQTSGANVLTF
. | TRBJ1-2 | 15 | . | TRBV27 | TGTGCCAGCAGTTTTAGTCTGGGGGCGCGCGGTGGCTACACCTTC | CASSFSLGARGGYTF
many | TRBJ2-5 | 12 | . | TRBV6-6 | TGTGCCACACAGGGTTCCCAAGAGACCCAGTACTTC | CATQGSQETQYF
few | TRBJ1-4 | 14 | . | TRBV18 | TGTGCCAGCTCACCGTGGGCAGTCGGAGAAAAACTGTTTTTT | CASSPWAVGEKLFF
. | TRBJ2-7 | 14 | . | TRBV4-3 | TGCGCCAGCAGCCAAGATCTGGGGCAATACGAGCAGTACTTC | CASSQDLGQYEQYF
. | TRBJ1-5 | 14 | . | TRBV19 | TGTGCCAGTAGTATCGGGGGGGACAATCAGCCCCAGCATTTT | CASSIGGDNQPQHF
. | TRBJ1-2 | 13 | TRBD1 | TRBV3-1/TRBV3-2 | TGTGCCAGCAGCCACACAGGGGGAGTCGGCTACACCTTC | CASSHTGGVGYTF
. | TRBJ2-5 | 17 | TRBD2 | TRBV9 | TGTGCCAGCAGCTTCGGACTAGCGGGAGGGCCCCAAGAGACCCAGTACTTC | CASSFGLAGGPQETQYF
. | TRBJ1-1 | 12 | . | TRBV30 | TGTGCCTGGAGTCCGGGGGTAAATGAAGCTTTCTTT | CAWSPGVNEAFF
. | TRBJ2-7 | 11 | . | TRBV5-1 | TGCGCCAGCAGCCCATCCTACGAGCAGTACTTC | CASSPSYEQYF
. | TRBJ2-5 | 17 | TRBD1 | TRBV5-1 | TGCGCCAGCAGCTGGACAGGAGCTGATCAGGTTCAAGAGACCCAGTACTTC | CASSWTGADQVQETQYF
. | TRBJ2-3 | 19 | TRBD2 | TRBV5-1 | TGCGCCAGCAGCTTGGCCCCGACCGGGACTAGGGACCTCACAGATACGCAGTATTTT | CASSLAPTGTRDLTDTQYF
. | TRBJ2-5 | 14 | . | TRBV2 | TGTGCCAGCAGTGAGTATTCGGACCAAGAGACCCAGTACTTC | CASSEYSDQETQYF
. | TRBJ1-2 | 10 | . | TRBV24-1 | TGTGCCACCACCGACAATACCGACACCTTC | CATTDNTDTF
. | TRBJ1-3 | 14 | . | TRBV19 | TGTGCCAGCGACCGGGTCCCCTCTGGAAACACCATATATTTT | CASDRVPSGNTIYF
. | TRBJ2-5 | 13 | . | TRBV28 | TGTGCCAGCAACCGGGGAAACCAAGAGACCCAGTACTTC | CASNRGNQETQYF
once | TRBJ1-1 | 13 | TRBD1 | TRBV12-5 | TGTGCTAGTGGTTTGAAGGAACAGGGGGCAGCTTTCTTT | CASGLKEQGAAFF
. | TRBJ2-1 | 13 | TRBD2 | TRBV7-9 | TGTGCCAGCAGCTCAGGACTAGCGGGAGGGCCCTTCTTC | CASSSGLAGGPFF
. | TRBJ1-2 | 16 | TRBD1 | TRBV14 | TGTGCCAGCAGCCAAGATCGGACAGGACGGTACTATGGCTACACCTTC | CASSQDRTGRYYGYTF
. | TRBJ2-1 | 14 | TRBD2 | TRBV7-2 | TGTGCCAGCCTAGATAGCGGGAGTAAATATGAGCAGTTCTTC | CASLDSGSKYEQFF
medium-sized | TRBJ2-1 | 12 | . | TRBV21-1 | TGTGCCAGCAGCGACTCGCGCAATGAGCAGTTCTTC | CASSDSRNEQFF
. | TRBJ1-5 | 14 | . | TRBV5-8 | TGTGCCAGCACCGACTTACCAAGCAATCAGCCCCAGCATTTT | CASTDLPSNQPQHF
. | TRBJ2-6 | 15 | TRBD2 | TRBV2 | TGTGCCAGCACGGTTAGCGGGAATGGGGCCAACGTCCTGACTTTC | CASTVSGNGANVLTF
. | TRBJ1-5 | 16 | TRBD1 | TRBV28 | TGTGCCAGCAGTCCAACAGGGGTAGGGAGCAATCAGCCCCAGCATTTT | CASSPTGVGSNQPQHF
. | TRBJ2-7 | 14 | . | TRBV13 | TGTGCCAGCAGCTTAGGCGGGGTCTCCTACGAGCAGTACTTC | CASSLGGVSYEQYF
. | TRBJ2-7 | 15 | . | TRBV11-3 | TGTGCCAGCAGCTTACACTCAGGGGCCGCCTACGAGCAGTACTTC | CASSLHSGAAYEQYF
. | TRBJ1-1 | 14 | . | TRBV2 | TGTGCCAGCTTCCGTCCAGGGTTGGACACTGAAGCTTTCTTT | CASFRPGLDTEAFF
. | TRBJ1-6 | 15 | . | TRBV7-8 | TGTGCCAGCAGCACCGTTCTAAACTCCAATTCACCCCTCCACTTT | CASSTVLNSNSPLHF
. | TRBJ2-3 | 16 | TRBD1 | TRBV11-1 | TGTGCCAGCAGCGGTCGGGACAGAAGATACACAGATACGCAGTATTTT | CASSGRDRRYTDTQYF
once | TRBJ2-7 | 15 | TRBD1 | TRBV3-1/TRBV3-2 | TGTGCCAGCAGCCAAACGGGACAGAACTCCTACGAGCAGTACTTC | CASSQTGQNSYEQYF
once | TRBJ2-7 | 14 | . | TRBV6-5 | TGTGCCAGTCGAGACCGTAGCGTGACCTACGAGCAGTACTTC | CASRDRSVTYEQYF
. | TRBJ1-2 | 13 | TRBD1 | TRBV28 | TGTGCCAGCAGTGGGACAGCTAACTATGGCTACACCTTC | CASSGTANYGYTF
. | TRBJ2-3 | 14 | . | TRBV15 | TGTGCCACCGGCAGGGACTTAAACACAGATACGCAGTATTTT | CATGRDLNTDTQYF
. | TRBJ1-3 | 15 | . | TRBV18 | TGTGCCAGCTCACCAAAAAGGGGTAGTGGAAACACCATATATTTT | CASSPKRGSGNTIYF
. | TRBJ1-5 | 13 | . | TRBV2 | TGTGCCAGCAGTGAATTTGAGTTACAGCCCCAGCATTTT | CASSEFELQPQHF
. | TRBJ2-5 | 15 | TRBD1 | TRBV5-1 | TGCGCCAGCAGCTTGGGCAGGGGGCTCCAAGAGACCCAGTACTTC | CASSLGRGLQETQYF
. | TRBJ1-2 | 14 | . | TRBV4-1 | TGCGCCAGCAGCCAAGATCCAGTAGCGTATGGCTACACCTTC | CASSQDPVAYGYTF
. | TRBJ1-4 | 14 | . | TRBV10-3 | TGTGCCATCAGGGGGGCAGGGACAAATGAAAAACTGTTTTTT | CAIRGAGTNEKLFF
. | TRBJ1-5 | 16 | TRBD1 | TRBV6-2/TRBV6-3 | TGTGCCAGCAGCCGATCCAGGGACAGGGGTGATCAGCCCCAGCATTTT | CASSRSRDRGDQPQHF
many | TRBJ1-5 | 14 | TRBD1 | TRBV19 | TGTGCCAGTAGCAGCCAGGGGGACCGGCAGCCCCAGCATTTT | CASSSQGDRQPQHF
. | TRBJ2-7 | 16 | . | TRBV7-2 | TGTGCCAGCAGCTCCCCCCTAGCGTCCCCCTCCTACGAGCAGTACTTC | CASSSPLASPSYEQYF
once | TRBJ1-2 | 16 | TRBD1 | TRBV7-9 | TGTGCCAGCAGCTTAGGAAACAGACAGGGGATCTATGGCTACACCTTC | CASSLGNRQGIYGYTF
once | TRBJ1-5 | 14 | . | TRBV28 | TGTGCCACCCAAACAGGGACCACCTATCAGCCCCAGCATTTT | CATQTGTTYQPQHF
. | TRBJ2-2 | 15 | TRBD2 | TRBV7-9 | TGTGCCAGCAGCACCAAGCGGGAGCTGGACGGGGAGCTGTTTTTT | CASSTKRELDGELFF
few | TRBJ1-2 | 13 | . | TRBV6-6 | TGTGCCAGCAGTTACTCGATGGCAGAAGGCTACACCTTC | CASSYSMAEGYTF
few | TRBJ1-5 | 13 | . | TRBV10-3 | TGTGCCATCAGGTCAGGTGGCAATCAGCCCCAGCATTTT | CAIRSGGNQPQHF